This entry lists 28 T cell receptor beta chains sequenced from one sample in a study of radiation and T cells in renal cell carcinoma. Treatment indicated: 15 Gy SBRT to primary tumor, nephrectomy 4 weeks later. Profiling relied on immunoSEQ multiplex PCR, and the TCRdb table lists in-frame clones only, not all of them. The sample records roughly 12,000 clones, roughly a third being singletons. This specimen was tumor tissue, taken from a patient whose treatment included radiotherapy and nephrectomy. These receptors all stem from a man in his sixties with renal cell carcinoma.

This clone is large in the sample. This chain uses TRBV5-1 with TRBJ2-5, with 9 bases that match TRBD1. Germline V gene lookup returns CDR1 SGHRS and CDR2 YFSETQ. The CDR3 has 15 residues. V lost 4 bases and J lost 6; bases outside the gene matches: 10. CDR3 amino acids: CASSEIQGARKTQYF. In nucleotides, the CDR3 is TGCGCCAGCAGCGAGATACAGGGGGCTAGGAAGACCCAGTACTTC. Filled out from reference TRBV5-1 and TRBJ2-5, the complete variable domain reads KAGVTQTPRYLIKTRGQQVTLSCSPISGHRSVSWYQQTPGQGLQFLFEYFSETQRNKGNFPGRFSGRQFSNSRSEMNVSTLELGDSALYLCASSEIQGARKTQYFGPGTRLLVL.

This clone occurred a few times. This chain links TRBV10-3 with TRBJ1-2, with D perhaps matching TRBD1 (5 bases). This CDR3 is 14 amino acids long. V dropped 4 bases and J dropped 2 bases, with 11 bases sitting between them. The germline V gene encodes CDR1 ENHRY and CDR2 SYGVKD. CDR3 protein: CAISGAGLNYGYTF. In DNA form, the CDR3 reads TGTGCCATCAGTGGAGCAGGGCTCAACTATGGCTACACCTTC.

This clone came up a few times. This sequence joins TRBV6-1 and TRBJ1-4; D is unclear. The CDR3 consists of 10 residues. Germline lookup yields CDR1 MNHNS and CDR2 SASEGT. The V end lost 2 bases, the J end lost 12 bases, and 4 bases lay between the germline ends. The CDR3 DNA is TGTGCCAGCAGTGAACGTGAACTGTTTTTT. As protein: CASSERELFF.

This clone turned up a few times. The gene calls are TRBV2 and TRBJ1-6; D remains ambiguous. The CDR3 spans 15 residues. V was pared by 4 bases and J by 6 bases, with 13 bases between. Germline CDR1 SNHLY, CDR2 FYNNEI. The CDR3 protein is CASSVERSRNSPLHF. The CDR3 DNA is TGTGCCAGCAGTGTAGAGCGTAGTCGTAATTCACCCCTCCACTTT.

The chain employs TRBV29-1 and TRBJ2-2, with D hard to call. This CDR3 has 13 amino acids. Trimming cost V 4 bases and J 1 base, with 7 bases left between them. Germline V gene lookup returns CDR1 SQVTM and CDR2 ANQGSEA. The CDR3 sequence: CSVGRQNTGELFF. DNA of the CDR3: TGCAGCGTTGGAAGACAGAACACCGGGGAGCTGTTTTTT.

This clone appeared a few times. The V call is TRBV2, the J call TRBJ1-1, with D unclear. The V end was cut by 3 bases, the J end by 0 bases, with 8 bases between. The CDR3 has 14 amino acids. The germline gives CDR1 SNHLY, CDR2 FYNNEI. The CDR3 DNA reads TGTGCCAGCAGTGAGGAGAGGTTGAACACTGAAGCTTTCTTT. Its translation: CASSEERLNTEAFF.

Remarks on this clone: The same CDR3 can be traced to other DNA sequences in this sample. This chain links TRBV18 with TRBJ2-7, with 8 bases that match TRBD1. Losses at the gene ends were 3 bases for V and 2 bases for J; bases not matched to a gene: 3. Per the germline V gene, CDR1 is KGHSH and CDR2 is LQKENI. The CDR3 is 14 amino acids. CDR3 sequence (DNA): TGTGCCAGCTCACCCAGACAGGGGACCTACGAGCAGTACGTC. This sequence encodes CASSPRQGTYEQYV.

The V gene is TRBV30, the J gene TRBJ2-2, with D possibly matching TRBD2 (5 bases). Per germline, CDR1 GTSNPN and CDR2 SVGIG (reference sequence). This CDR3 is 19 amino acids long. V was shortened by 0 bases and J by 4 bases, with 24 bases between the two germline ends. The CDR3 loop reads CAWSVYRTDYSAPTGELFF. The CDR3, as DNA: TGTGCCTGGAGTGTATATCGGACCGACTACTCTGCACCCACCGGGGAGCTGTTTTTT. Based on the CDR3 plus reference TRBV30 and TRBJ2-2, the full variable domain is SQTIHQWPATLVQPVGSPLSLECTVEGTSNPNLYWYRQAAGRGLQLLFYSVGIGQISSEVPQNLSASRPQDRQFILSSKKLLLSDSGFYLCAWSVYRTDYSAPTGELFFGEGSRLTVL.

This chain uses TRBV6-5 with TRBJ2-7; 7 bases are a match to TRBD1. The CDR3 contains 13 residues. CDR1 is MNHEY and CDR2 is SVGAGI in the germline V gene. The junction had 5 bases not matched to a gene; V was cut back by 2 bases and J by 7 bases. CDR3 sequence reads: CASSYRLTGEQYF. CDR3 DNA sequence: TGTGCCAGCAGTTACCGGTTGACAGGGGAGCAGTACTTC.

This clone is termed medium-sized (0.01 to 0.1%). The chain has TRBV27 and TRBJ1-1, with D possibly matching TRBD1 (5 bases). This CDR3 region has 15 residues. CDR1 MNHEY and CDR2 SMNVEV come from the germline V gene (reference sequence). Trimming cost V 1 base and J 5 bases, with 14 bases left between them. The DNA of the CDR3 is TGTGCCAGCAGTTTATTATCCCGGGGCTGGACTGAAGCTTTCTTT. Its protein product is CASSLLSRGWTEAFF.

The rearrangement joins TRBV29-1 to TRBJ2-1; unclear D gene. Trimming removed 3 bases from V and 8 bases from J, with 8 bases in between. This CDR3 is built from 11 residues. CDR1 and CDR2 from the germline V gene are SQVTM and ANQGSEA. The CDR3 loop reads CSVDSFDEQFF. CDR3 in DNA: TGCAGCGTTGATAGTTTCGATGAGCAGTTCTTC.

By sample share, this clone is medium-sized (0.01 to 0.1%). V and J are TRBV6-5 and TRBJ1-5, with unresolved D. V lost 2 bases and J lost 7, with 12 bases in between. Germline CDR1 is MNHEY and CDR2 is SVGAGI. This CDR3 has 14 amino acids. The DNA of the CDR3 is TGTGCCAGCAGTTACGGGCGAAGTGGACAGCCCCAGCATTTT. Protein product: CASSYGRSGQPQHF.

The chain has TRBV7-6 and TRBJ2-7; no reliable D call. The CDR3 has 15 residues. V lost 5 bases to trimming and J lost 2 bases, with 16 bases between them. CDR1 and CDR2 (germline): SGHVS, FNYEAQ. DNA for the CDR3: TGTGCCAGCAGCCCCGGGCCGGCTTGGACCTACGAGCAGTACTTC. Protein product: CASSPGPAWTYEQYF.

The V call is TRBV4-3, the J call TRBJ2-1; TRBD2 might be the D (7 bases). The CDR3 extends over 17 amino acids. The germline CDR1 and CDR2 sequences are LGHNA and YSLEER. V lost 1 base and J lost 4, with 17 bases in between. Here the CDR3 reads CASSQGRGTGGYNEQFF. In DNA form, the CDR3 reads TGCGCCAGCAGCCAAGGCAGGGGAACGGGGGGTTACAATGAGCAGTTCTTC.

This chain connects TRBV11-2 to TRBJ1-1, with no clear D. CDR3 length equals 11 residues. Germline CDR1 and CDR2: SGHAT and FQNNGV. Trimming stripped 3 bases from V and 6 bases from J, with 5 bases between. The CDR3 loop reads CASSLGSEAFF. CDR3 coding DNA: TGTGCCAGCAGCTTGGGTTCTGAAGCTTTCTTT.

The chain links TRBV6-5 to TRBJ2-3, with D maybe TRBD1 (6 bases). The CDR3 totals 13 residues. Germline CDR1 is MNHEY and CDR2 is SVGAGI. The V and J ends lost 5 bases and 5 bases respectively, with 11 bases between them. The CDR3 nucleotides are TGTGCCAGCAGTCGGACAGTGAAAGATACGCAGTATTTT. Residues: CASSRTVKDTQYF.

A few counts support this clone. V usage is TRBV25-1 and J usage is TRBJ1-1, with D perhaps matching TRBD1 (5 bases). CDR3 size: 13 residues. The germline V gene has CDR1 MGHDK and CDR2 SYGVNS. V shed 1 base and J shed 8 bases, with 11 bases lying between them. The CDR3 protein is CASSESGRGEAFF. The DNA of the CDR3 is TGTGCCAGCAGTGAATCCGGGAGGGGAGAAGCTTTCTTT.

The CDR3 region has the DNA TGTGCCAGCAGCTCCGGGACAGGGGACGACTATGGCTACACCTTC. Translated: CASSSGTGDDYGYTF. V gene TRBV7-9 combines with J gene TRBJ1-2; 10 bases agree with TRBD1. Unmatched junction bases numbered 5, after V lost 4 bases and J lost 3 bases. This CDR3 contains 15 residues. CDR1 is SEHNR and CDR2 is FQNEAQ in the germline V gene (reference sequence). The full variable domain, completed using reference TRBV7-9 and TRBJ1-2, is DTGVSQNPRHKITKRGQNVTFRCDPISEHNRLYWYRQTLGQGPEFLTYFQNEAQLEKSRLLSDRFSAERPKGSFSTLEIQRTEQGDSAMYLCASSSGTGDDYGYTFGSGTRLTVV.

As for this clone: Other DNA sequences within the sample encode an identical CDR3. The CDR3 loop reads CASSLAGGGRQPQHF. CDR3 DNA sequence: TGTGCCAGCAGCTTGGCCGGAGGGGGCCGGCAGCCCCAGCATTTT. This rearrangement joins TRBV5-6 to TRBJ1-5; 7 bases map to TRBD1. Looked up from germline, CDR1 is SGHDT and CDR2 is YYEEEE. This CDR3 comprises 15 residues. V shed 0 bases, J shed 7 bases, and the junction held 7 bases outside the gene matches.

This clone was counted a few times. The CDR3 protein is CASSQGTALQETQYF. DNA of the CDR3: TGCGCCAGCAGCCAAGGGACAGCCCTCCAAGAGACCCAGTACTTC. The V call is TRBV5-1, the J call TRBJ2-5; TRBD1 matches 7 bases. J was trimmed by 1 base and V by 4 bases; bases with no gene match: 7. Germline CDR1 SGHRS, CDR2 YFSETQ. CDR3 length: 15 amino acids.

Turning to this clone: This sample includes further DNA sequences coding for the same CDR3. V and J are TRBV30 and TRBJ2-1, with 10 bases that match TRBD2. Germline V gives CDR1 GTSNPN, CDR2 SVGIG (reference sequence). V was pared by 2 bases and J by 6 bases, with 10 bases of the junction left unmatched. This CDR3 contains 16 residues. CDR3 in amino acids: CAWSYGLAGVGNEQFF. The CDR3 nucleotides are TGTGCCTGGAGTTATGGGCTAGCGGGAGTGGGCAATGAGCAGTTCTTC.

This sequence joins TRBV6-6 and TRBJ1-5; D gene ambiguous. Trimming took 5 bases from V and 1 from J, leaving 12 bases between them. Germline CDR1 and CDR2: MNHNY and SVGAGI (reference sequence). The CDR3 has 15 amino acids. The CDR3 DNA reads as TGTGCCAGCAGTCTTCCCGGGCAGAGCAATCAGCCCCAGCATTTT. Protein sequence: CASSLPGQSNQPQHF.

CDR3 in amino acids: CASSALAGGQETQYF. Written as DNA, the CDR3 is TGTGCCAGCAGCGCACTAGCGGGGGGCCAAGAGACCCAGTACTTC. The V call is TRBV14, the J call TRBJ2-5, with 12 bases fitting TRBD2. Germline V lookup: CDR1 SGHDN, CDR2 FVKESK. J lost 1 base, V lost 5 bases, and 2 bases had no gene match. This CDR3 is built from 15 residues.

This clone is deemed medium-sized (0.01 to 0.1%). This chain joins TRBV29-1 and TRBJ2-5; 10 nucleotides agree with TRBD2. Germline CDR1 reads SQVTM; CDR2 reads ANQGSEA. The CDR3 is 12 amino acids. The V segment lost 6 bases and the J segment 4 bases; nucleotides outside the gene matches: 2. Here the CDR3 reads CSVRLAGETQYF. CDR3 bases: TGCAGCGTCCGACTAGCGGGAGAGACCCAGTACTTC.

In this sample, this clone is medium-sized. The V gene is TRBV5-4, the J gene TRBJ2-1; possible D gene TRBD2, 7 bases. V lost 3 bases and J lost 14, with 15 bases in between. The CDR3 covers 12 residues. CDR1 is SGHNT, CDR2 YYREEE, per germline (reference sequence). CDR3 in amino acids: CASSSAGEGKFF. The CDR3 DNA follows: TGTGCCAGCAGCTCTGCAGGGGAGGGGAAGTTCTTC.

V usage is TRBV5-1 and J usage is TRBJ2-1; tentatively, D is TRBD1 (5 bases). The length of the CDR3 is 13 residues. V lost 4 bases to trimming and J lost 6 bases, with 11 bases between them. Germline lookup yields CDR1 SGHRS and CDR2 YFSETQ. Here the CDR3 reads CASSPDTGNEQFF. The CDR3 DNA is TGCGCCAGCAGCCCGGACACCGGCAATGAGCAGTTCTTC.

DNA of the CDR3: TGTGCCAGCAGTGAATATGCAGGTGAGGATGGCTACACCTTC. Amino acid sequence: CASSEYAGEDGYTF. V usage is TRBV25-1 and J usage is TRBJ1-2; no reliable D call. The ends were cut back, 0 bases at V and 6 bases at J, with 11 bases in the middle. In germline, CDR1 is MGHDK, CDR2 SYGVNS. The CDR3 totals 14 residues.

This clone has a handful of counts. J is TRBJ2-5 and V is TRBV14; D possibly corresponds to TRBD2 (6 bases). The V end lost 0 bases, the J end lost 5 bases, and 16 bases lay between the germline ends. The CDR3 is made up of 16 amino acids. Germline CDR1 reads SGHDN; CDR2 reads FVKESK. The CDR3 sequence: CASSQEQRELRETQYF. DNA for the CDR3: TGTGCCAGCAGCCAAGAACAACGGGAGCTAAGGGAGACCCAGTACTTC.